One sample yielded the 7 T cell receptor beta chains listed below, sequenced in a study of tumor-infiltrating lymphocytes in oesophageal squamous cell carcinoma. Each CDR3 protein is one row after TCRdb ran MiXCR on the PCR reads. The table has roughly 20,000 distinct CDR3 sequences, roughly 39% seen once. Material for sequencing was normal esophageal tissue next to the tumor. Receptors originate from a male donor with esophageal squamous cell carcinoma.

By share, this clonotype ranks as medium-sized (0.01 to 0.1%). The rearrangement links TRBV6-1 to TRBJ2-1; 12 bases are shared with TRBD2. The V gene end was trimmed by 6 bases and the J gene end by 15 bases; junction bases not matched to a gene: 6. CDR1 is MNHNS, CDR2 SASEGT, per germline. The CDR3 is made up of 12 amino acids. CDR3 sequence (DNA): TGTGCCAGCAGCCCTAGCGGGAGGGCCGGGTTCTTC. It yields the protein CASSPSGRAGFF.

Many counts were recorded for this clonotype. This chain joins TRBV19 and TRBJ1-5; D remains ambiguous. The V gene's germline CDR1 is LNHDA and CDR2 SQIVND (reference sequence). Trimming left V 6 bases short and J 6 bases short, with 18 bases between. The CDR3 covers 15 residues. CDR3: CASRNQNREIQPQHF. The DNA for the CDR3 is TGTGCCAGTAGAAACCAGAATAGGGAGATTCAGCCCCAGCATTTT.

The gene calls are TRBV11-3 and TRBJ2-3; 8 nucleotides align to TRBD2. The J call is doubtful: the DNA matches TRBJ2-1 better. The CDR3 covers 15 residues. CDR1 SGHNT and CDR2 YENEEA come from the germline V gene. The CDR3 DNA reads as TGTGCCAGCAGCCCGCGGGGGGCCTCGATTGAAAAGCAGTTCTTC. Residues: CASSPRGASIEKQFF.

This clonotype was counted between two and nine times. CDR3 nucleotides: TGTGCCAGCAGTTTATCCCTGACTAGCGGGGATTACAATGAGCAGTTCTTC. Translating it yields CASSLSLTSGDYNEQFF. The J gene is TRBJ2-1, the V gene TRBV28; 11 bases line up with TRBD2. Germline loops: CDR1 MDHEN, CDR2 SYDVKM. The junction had 6 bases not matched to a gene; V was cut back by 1 base and J by 4 bases. The CDR3 is 17 residues long.

This clonotype was counted between two and nine times. This chain connects TRBV7-2 to TRBJ2-3; the match to TRBD2 covers 11 bases. The CDR3 totals 17 residues. The germline CDR1 and CDR2 sequences are SGHTA and FQGNSA. The trim removed 5 bases at V and 6 bases at J, leaving 13 bases unmatched. Here the CDR3 reads CASSTPGSSGRRDTQYF. The CDR3 DNA reads TGTGCCAGCAGCACCCCAGGGTCTAGCGGGAGGAGGGATACGCAGTATTTT.

This clonotype was seen a handful of times. The chain is built from TRBV7-3 and TRBJ2-1, with unresolved D. Germline lookup yields CDR1 SGHTA and CDR2 FQGTGA. The CDR3 has 15 residues. V lost 0 bases and J lost 3, with 9 bases in between. The CDR3 sequence: CASSLTSSNYNEQFF. CDR3 nucleotides: TGTGCCAGCAGCTTAACGAGTTCGAACTACAATGAGCAGTTCTTC.

The chain links TRBV12-3 or TRBV12-4 to TRBJ2-4; D not certain. The end of the DNA aligns better with TRBJ2-1, so the J call may be wrong. The CDR3 loop spans 12 amino acids. The CDR3 DNA is TGTGCCAGCAGTTTAGGGGGTCCTCATCAGTTCTTC. It specifies CASSLGGPHQFF.